Below, 15 T cell receptor beta chains from the same sample are listed, as sequenced in a study of beta chain features in type 1 diabetes. Study outcomes and limitations: Shortening that was moderate but significant affected the TCRB CDR3s of Type 1 diabetes patients in all four CD4+ subsets.

Their antigens remain unidentified. The sequenced template was cDNA made from the entire isolated RNA. Sequencing was performed with immunoSEQ multiplex PCR; in TCRdb, only in-frame clones are kept and a portion is missing. The sample includes some 44,000 clones, around 70% of them seen just once. Sequencing used Tregs from blood. Every receptor here comes from a woman aged 18 to 35 with type 1 diabetes.

This clone was observed a handful of times. The chain employs TRBV11-2 and TRBJ1-2; unclear D gene. Germline V gene lookup returns CDR1 SGHAT and CDR2 FQNNGV. CDR3 size: 12 residues. V was pared by 5 bases and J by 5 bases, with 9 bases between. This CDR3 is CASSLSAYGYTF. The CDR3 nucleotides are TGTGCCAGCAGCCTCAGCGCGTATGGCTACACCTTC. Full variable domain (missing parts from reference TRBV11-2 and TRBJ1-2): EAGVAQSPRYKIIEKRQSVAFWCNPISGHATLYWYQQILGQGPKLLIQFQNNGVVDDSQLPKDRFSAERLKGVDSTLKIQPAKLEDSAVYLCASSLSAYGYTFGSGTRLTVV.

This clone showed up just a few times. The chain has TRBV6-6 and TRBJ1-1; D not resolved. Trimming took off 2 bases at V and 4 bases at J, with 11 bases between the two ends. The CDR3 loop spans 14 amino acids. Germline V lookup: CDR1 MNHNY, CDR2 SVGAGI (reference sequence). The CDR3 reads CASSYAWGGTEAFF. The CDR3 bases are TGTGCCAGCAGTTACGCGTGGGGAGGCACTGAAGCTTTCTTT.

The V call is TRBV7-2, the J call TRBJ1-6; D gene uncertain. CDR1 and CDR2 (germline): SGHTA, FQGNSA. V was cut by 4 bases and J by 7 bases, with 14 bases left in between. This CDR3 has 15 residues. The DNA of the CDR3 is TGTGCCAGCAGCTCCCGGGTAGGGAGAAATTCACCCCTCCACTTT. Its translation is CASSSRVGRNSPLHF. Complete variable domain (other parts from reference TRBV7-2 and TRBJ1-6): GAGVSQSPSNKVTEKGKDVELRCDPISGHTALYWYRQSLGQGLEFLIYFQGNSAPDKSGLPSDRFSAERTGGSVSTLTIQRTQQEDSAVYLCASSSRVGRNSPLHFGNGTRLTVT.

This clone was seen only a few times. The chain recombines TRBV5-1 with TRBJ2-7, with 8 bases aligning to TRBD1. Germline lookup yields CDR1 SGHRS and CDR2 YFSETQ. The CDR3 has 16 residues. With V trimmed by 1 base and J by 3 bases, 9 bases remained unmatched. The DNA for the CDR3 is TGCGCCAGCAGCTTGACCGGGGACAGGACCATCTACGAGCAGTACTTC. Amino acids: CASSLTGDRTIYEQYF.

The chain links TRBV5-5 to TRBJ2-7; the D gene is possibly TRBD2 (6 bases). Trimming left V 1 base short and J 0 bases short, with 11 bases between. CDR3 length: 15 residues. Germline loops: CDR1 SGHKS, CDR2 YYEKEE (reference sequence). The CDR3 loop is CASSLTPGDSYEQYF. CDR3 nucleotide sequence: TGTGCCAGCAGCTTGACCCCGGGGGACTCCTACGAGCAGTACTTC.

In this sample, this clone turned up a few times. V is TRBV5-4 and J is TRBJ2-2; 10 bases are a match to TRBD2. The germline V gene encodes CDR1 SGHNT and CDR2 YYREEE (reference sequence). The V and J ends lost 0 bases and 9 bases, in that order; junction bases with no gene match: 11. This CDR3 comprises 17 residues. DNA for the CDR3: TGTGCCAGCAGCTTGGCTTCCATTTCTAGCGGGAGTAGGGAGCTGTTTTTT. It codes for CASSLASISSGSRELFF.

This clone was seen a few times. V gene TRBV4-3 combines with J gene TRBJ2-3; the D gene is possibly TRBD2 (6 bases). The V end was cut by 0 bases, the J end by 1 base, with 11 bases between. CDR3 length: 16 amino acids. Germline V CDR1 and CDR2: LGHNA, YSLEER. The CDR3 loop reads CASSQDMGGGTDTQYF. The CDR3 DNA is TGCGCCAGCAGCCAAGATATGGGCGGGGGCACAGATACGCAGTATTTT.

V gene TRBV5-6 combines with J gene TRBJ1-1; D not resolved. V was trimmed by 4 bases and J by 1 base, leaving 17 bases between them. The germline V gene encodes CDR1 SGHDT and CDR2 YYEEEE. The CDR3 is 16 amino acids. CDR3 nucleotides: TGTGCCAGCAGCCCCCCGGTGGGCAGGTCGAACACTGAAGCTTTCTTT. It yields the protein CASSPPVGRSNTEAFF.

The chain recombines TRBV23-1 with TRBJ1-5, with 7 bases matching TRBD1. TRBV23-1 is given ORF status, its function remaining uncertain. V lost 0 bases, J lost 3 bases, and 5 bases stayed unmatched. The CDR3 loop spans 16 amino acids. CDR3 residues: CASSQSPGQHNQPQHF. The DNA for the CDR3 is TGCGCCAGCAGTCAATCCCCGGGACAGCACAATCAGCCCCAGCATTTT.

The V and J genes are TRBV7-2 and TRBJ2-1, with D perhaps TRBD2 (6 bases). The CDR3 is 16 amino acids. Trimming removed 1 base at V and 1 base at J, with 11 bases between. Germline values: CDR1 SGHTA, CDR2 FQGNSA. The CDR3: CASSLGFGGSYNEQFF. CDR3 coding DNA: TGTGCCAGCAGCTTAGGTTTCGGGGGATCCTACAATGAGCAGTTCTTC.

The rearrangement links TRBV4-1 to TRBJ2-1, with 10 bases that match TRBD1. The V and J ends lost 6 bases and 2 bases, in that order; junction bases with no gene match: 4. Germline V CDR1 and CDR2: MGHRA, YSYEKL. The CDR3 is 15 amino acids. In nucleotides, the CDR3 is TGCGCCAGCAGGCCGGGACAGGGGACCTACAATGAGCAGTTCTTC. Protein: CASRPGQGTYNEQFF.

The CDR3 is CASSLIPRGGSGNTIYF. CDR3 nucleotide sequence: TGTGCCAGCAGCTTAATCCCCAGGGGAGGGTCTGGAAACACCATATATTTT. The chain has TRBV7-2 and TRBJ1-3; D might be TRBD1 (6 bases). The CDR3 is made up of 17 amino acids. CDR1 and CDR2 (germline): SGHTA, FQGNSA. Trimming pared 2 bases from V and 1 base from J, leaving 15 bases between.

This clone occurred once. The rearrangement joins TRBV19 to TRBJ1-5, with TRBD1 matching over 8 bases. The J segment lost 9 bases and the V segment lost 6 bases, leaving 13 bases of the junction unmatched. This CDR3 is 15 amino acids long. The germline V gene encodes CDR1 LNHDA and CDR2 SQIVND (reference sequence). The CDR3 DNA reads as TGTGCCAGTAGGTTTTTGGGACAGGAGAGGGGGCCCCAGCATTTT. This sequence encodes CASRFLGQERGPQHF.

This rearrangement joins TRBV28 to TRBJ1-6; 7 bases match TRBD1. V lost 8 bases and J lost 10; bases outside the gene matches: 14. The CDR3 extends over 15 amino acids. Germline-derived CDR1 and CDR2 are MDHEN and SYDVKM. DNA of the CDR3: TGTGCCAGCTCCCCAGGGGGGACAAGGGGCTCACCCCTCCACTTT. It codes for CASSPGGTRGSPLHF.

This clone was detected a few times. This sequence joins TRBV5-5 and TRBJ1-5; no clear D gene. The V gene lost 2 bases and the J gene lost 9 bases, with 12 bases spanning the gap. The CDR3 consists of 13 residues. Germline values: CDR1 SGHKS, CDR2 YYEKEE (reference sequence). CDR3 DNA sequence: TGTGCCAGCAGCTTCAACGGAGAATGGCCCCAGCATTTT. This gives the protein CASSFNGEWPQHF.